One and the same sample provided the 16 T cell receptor beta chains below, sequenced in a study of control samples from healthy donors and cancer patients. The protocol was immunoSEQ multiplex PCR, while the TCRdb copy is restricted to in-frame clones and leaves out a portion. The table shows roughly 100,000 clones, with roughly 86% occurring only once. Sequences were obtained from blood. The receptors were sampled from a woman aged 50 to 65 in good health.

The V call is TRBV9, the J call TRBJ2-1, with 8 bases matching TRBD1. The CDR3 has 15 residues. In germline, CDR1 is SGDLS, CDR2 YYNGEE. V shed 5 bases and J 0 bases; nucleotides not matched to a gene: 4. This CDR3 is CASSLDRGSYNEQFF. CDR3 nucleotides: TGTGCCAGCAGTTTAGACAGGGGCTCCTACAATGAGCAGTTCTTC.

The genes are TRBV12-3 or TRBV12-4 and TRBJ1-1; TRBD1 aligns across 7 bases. V was clipped by 5 bases and J by 6 bases; unmatched bases: 6. The CDR3 contains 13 residues. The CDR3 is CASSNTGDAEAFF. The CDR3, as DNA: TGTGCCAGCAGTAATACAGGGGACGCTGAAGCTTTCTTT.

This rearrangement joins TRBV4-2 to TRBJ2-2; 8 bases fit TRBD2. Looked up from germline, CDR1 is LGHNA and CDR2 is YNFKEQ. The CDR3 loop spans 13 amino acids. Germline trimming cut 7 bases from V and 7 bases from J; bases unmatched to any gene: 5. The CDR3 protein is CASTLGTSGELFF. In nucleotides, the CDR3 is TGTGCCAGCACCCTCGGGACTAGCGGGGAGCTGTTTTTT.

V is TRBV28 and J is TRBJ2-1; 13 nucleotides match TRBD2. The J segment lost 4 bases and the V segment lost 4 bases, leaving 1 base of the junction unmatched. This CDR3 is built from 15 residues. Looked up from germline, CDR1 is MDHEN and CDR2 is SYDVKM. The CDR3 is CASSSGLAGYNEQFF. CDR3 DNA: TGTGCCAGCAGTTCGGGACTAGCGGGGTACAATGAGCAGTTCTTC.

V is TRBV4-3 and J is TRBJ1-6; D is uncertain. Trimming removed 1 base at V and 5 bases at J, with 9 bases between. The CDR3 is made up of 15 amino acids. The germline CDR1 and CDR2 sequences are LGHNA and YSLEER. Here the CDR3 DNA reads TGCGCCAGCAGCCAAGCTCTGCGGGATAATTCACCCCTCCACTTT. Translated, it gives CASSQALRDNSPLHF.

The gene calls are TRBV13 and TRBJ2-2; D may match TRBD1 or TRBD2 (5 bases each). Trimming stripped 5 bases from V and 2 bases from J, with 21 bases between. Per germline, CDR1 PRHDT and CDR2 FYEKMQ (reference sequence). The CDR3 covers 18 residues. The CDR3 DNA is TGTGCCAGCAGCCCGGGACCTTATTGGAGCAAAAACACCGGGGAGCTGTTTTTT. It specifies CASSPGPYWSKNTGELFF.

The CDR3 DNA reads as TGTGCCAGCAGCTTGGGGCGACTTGGGACCTCTGGAAACACCATATATTTT. Amino acid sequence: CASSLGRLGTSGNTIYF. The chain has TRBV5-5 and TRBJ1-3, with D possibly matching TRBD1 (5 bases). The ends were cut back, 0 bases at V and 0 bases at J, with 13 bases in the middle. Germline CDR1 and CDR2: SGHKS and YYEKEE (reference sequence). There are 17 residues in the CDR3.

This clone was recorded once. This chain links TRBV5-3 with TRBJ2-3; 8 bases line up with TRBD1. TRBV5-3 counts as an open reading frame of uncertain function. This CDR3 is built from 16 residues. The trim removed 0 bases at V and 5 bases at J, leaving 8 bases unmatched. The CDR3 is CARSLAGRGQGDTQYF. The CDR3 DNA reads TGTGCCAGAAGCTTGGCGGGCAGGGGGCAAGGAGATACGCAGTATTTT.

This clone was counted between two and nine times. The chain employs TRBV6-2 or TRBV6-3 and TRBJ2-7; D possibly corresponds to TRBD2 (6 bases). Germline CDR1 reads MNHEY; CDR2 reads SVGEGT. The CDR3 loop spans 15 amino acids. Trimming left V 6 bases short and J 2 bases short, with 17 bases between. The CDR3 spells CASSPRGSGTYEQYF. The DNA of the CDR3 is TGTGCCAGCAGCCCCCGGGGTAGCGGTACCTACGAGCAGTACTTC.

This clone was detected only once. The rearrangement uses TRBV7-9 and TRBJ1-2; the D is unclear. This CDR3 comprises 15 residues. V lost 0 bases and J 5 bases, leaving 13 bases between the germline ends. The germline CDR1 and CDR2 sequences are SEHNR and FQNEAQ (reference sequence). DNA for the CDR3: TGTGCCAGCAGCTTAGCGATACCTTCGACATATGGCTACACCTTC. Protein sequence: CASSLAIPSTYGYTF.

This chain joins TRBV7-3 and TRBJ1-2; TRBD1 aligns across 7 bases. The ends lost 2 bases at V and 8 bases at J; junction bases unmatched: 11. The CDR3 runs to 15 residues. Germline values: CDR1 SGHTA, CDR2 FQGTGA. CDR3 in amino acids: CASSLPSTGPGGYTF. CDR3 DNA sequence: TGTGCCAGCAGCTTACCCTCGACAGGGCCGGGGGGCTACACCTTC.

This chain uses TRBV5-4 with TRBJ2-1; TRBD2 matches 15 bases. Germline V gene data show CDR1 as SGHNT and CDR2 as YYREEE (reference sequence). This CDR3 contains 16 residues. V was clipped by 4 bases and J by 7 bases; unmatched bases: 6. CDR3 region: CASSPWTSGGANEQFF. The CDR3 DNA reads TGTGCCAGCAGCCCTTGGACTAGCGGGGGGGCAAATGAGCAGTTCTTC.

The gene calls are TRBV6-5 and TRBJ2-6; weak D call: TRBD1 (6 bases). The CDR3 loop spans 15 amino acids. V was clipped by 6 bases and J by 2 bases, with 11 bases between them. Looked up from germline, CDR1 is MNHEY and CDR2 is SVGAGI. CDR3 coding DNA: TGTGCCAGCAGCCTAGGGGGAGCTGGGGCCAACGTCCTGACTTTC. It encodes CASSLGGAGANVLTF.

In its sample, this clone was seen a few times. The rearrangement joins TRBV4-2 to TRBJ1-3; a possible D gene is TRBD1 (6 bases). The germline CDR1 and CDR2 sequences are LGHNA and YNFKEQ. CDR3 length: 17 amino acids. V was cut by 4 bases and J by 0 bases, with 16 bases left in between. CDR3 region: CASSRYLTGFSGNTIYF. Here the CDR3 DNA reads TGTGCCAGCAGCCGCTACCTGACAGGCTTCTCTGGAAACACCATATATTTT.

V and J are TRBV9 and TRBJ2-6; 15 nucleotides line up with TRBD2. The CDR3 runs to 17 residues. Trimming at V came to 5 bases and at J to 4 bases, leaving 4 bases not matched to a gene. Germline CDR1 is SGDLS and CDR2 is YYNGEE. CDR3 loop: CASSGLAGGAGANVLTF. The CDR3 bases are TGTGCCAGCAGTGGACTAGCGGGAGGGGCCGGGGCCAACGTCCTGACTTTC.

J is TRBJ2-1 and V is TRBV29-1; perhaps TRBD2 as D (6 bases). This CDR3 contains 15 residues. The germline gives CDR1 SQVTM, CDR2 ANQGSEA. Trimming took off 4 bases at V and 1 base at J, with 14 bases between the two ends. CDR3 in DNA: TGCAGCGTTGGCCCAAGTGGGGGGTCCTACAATGAGCAGTTCTTC. This translates into CSVGPSGGSYNEQFF.